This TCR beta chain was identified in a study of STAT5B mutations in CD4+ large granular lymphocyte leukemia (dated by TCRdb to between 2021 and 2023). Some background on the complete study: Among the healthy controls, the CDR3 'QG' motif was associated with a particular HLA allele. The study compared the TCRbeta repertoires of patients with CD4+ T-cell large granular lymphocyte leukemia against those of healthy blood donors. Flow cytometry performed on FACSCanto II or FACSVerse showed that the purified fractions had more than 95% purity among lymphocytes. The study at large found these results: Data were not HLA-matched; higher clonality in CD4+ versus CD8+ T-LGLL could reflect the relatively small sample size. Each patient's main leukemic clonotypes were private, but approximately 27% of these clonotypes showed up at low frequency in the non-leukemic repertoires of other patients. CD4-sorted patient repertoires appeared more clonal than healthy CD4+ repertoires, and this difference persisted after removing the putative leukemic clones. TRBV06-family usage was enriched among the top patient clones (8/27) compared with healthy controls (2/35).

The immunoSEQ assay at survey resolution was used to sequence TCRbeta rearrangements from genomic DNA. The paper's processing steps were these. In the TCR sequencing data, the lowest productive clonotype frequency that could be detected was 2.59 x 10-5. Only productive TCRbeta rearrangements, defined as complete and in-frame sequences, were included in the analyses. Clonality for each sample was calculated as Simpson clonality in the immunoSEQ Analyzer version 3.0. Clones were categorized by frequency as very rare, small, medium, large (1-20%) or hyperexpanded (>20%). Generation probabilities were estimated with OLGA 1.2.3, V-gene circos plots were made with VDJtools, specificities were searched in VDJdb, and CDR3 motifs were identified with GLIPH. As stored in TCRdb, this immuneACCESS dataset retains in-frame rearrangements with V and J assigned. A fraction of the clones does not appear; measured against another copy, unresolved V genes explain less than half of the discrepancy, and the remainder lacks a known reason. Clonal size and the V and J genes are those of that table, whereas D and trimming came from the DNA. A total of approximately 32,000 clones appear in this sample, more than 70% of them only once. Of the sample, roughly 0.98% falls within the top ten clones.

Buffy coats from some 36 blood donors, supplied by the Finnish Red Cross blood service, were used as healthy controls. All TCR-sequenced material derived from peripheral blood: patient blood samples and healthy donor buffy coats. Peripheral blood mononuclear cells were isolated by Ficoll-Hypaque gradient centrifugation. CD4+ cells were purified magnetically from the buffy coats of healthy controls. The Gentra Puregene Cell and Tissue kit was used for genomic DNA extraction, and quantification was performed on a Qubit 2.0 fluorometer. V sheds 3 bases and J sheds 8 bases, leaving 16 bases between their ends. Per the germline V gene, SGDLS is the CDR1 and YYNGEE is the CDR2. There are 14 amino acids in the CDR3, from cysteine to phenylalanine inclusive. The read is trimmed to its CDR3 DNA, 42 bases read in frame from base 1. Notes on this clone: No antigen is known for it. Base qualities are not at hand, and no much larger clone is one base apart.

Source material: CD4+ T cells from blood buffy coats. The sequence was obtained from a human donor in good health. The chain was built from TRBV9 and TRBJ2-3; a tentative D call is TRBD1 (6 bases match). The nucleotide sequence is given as TGTGCCAGCAGCGACAGGGTCCCAGCGCTTACGCAGTATTTT. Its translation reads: CASSDRVPALTQYF.